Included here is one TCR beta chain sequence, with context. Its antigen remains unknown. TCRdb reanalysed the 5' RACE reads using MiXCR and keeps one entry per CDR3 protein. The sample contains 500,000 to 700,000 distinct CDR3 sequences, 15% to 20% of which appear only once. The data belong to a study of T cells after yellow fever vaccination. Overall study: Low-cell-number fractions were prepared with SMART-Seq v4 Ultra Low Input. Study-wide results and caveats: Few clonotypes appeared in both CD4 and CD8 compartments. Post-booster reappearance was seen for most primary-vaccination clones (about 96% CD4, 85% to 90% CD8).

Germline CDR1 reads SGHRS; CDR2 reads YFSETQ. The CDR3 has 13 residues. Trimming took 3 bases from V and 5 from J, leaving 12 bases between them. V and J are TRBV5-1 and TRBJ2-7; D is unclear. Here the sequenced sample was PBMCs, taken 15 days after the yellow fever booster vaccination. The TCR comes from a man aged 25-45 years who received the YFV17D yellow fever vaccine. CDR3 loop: CASSYRPSNEQYF. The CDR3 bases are TGCGCCAGCAGCTACCGTCCTAGTAACGAGCAGTACTTC. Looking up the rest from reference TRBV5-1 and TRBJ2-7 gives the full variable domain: KAGVTQTPRYLIKTRGQQVTLSCSPISGHRSVSWYQQTPGQGLQFLFEYFSETQRNKGNFPGRFSGRQFSNSRSEMNVSTLELGDSALYLCASSYRPSNEQYFGPGTRLTVT.